One and the same sample provided the 26 T cell receptor beta chains below, sequenced in a study of cytomegalovirus exposure and HLA in healthy donors. The PCR was carried out with 60 Vbeta primers and 13 Jbeta primers. The repertoire was sequenced with immunoSEQ multiplex PCR; TCRdb's copy has only in-frame clones and lacks some. The sample consists of roughly 120,000 clones, roughly 69% of them appearing once. The sequenced sample was PBMCs. The receptors derive from a woman in her forties in good health and CMV-seropositive.

The CDR3 nucleotides are TGTGCCAGCAACCTGGGGACTAGCGGGGGGGTGGAGCAGTTCTTC. Protein sequence: CASNLGTSGGVEQFF. This chain links TRBV7-3 with TRBJ2-1; 16 nucleotides agree with TRBD2. After removal of 7 bases from V and 10 bases from J, the junction contained 7 bases not matched to a gene. CDR1 and CDR2 from the germline V gene are SGHTA and FQGTGA. CDR3 length equals 15 residues.

The gene calls are TRBV4-1 and TRBJ2-2; D is perhaps TRBD1 (6 bases). Between the trimmed V and J ends, which lost 0 bases and 0 bases, there was a span of 11 bases. The CDR3 length is 17 residues. Germline V CDR1 and CDR2: MGHRA, YSYEKL. The CDR3, as DNA: TGCGCCAGCAGCCAAGATTTGGACAGCGCGAACACCGGGGAGCTGTTTTTT. Its protein product is CASSQDLDSANTGELFF.

J is TRBJ2-1 and V is TRBV14; weak D call: TRBD1 (5 bases). There are 15 residues in the CDR3. The germline V gene encodes CDR1 SGHDN and CDR2 FVKESK. Trimming took 4 bases from V and 2 from J, leaving 12 bases between them. The DNA for the CDR3 is TGTGCCAGCAGCCCCATAAGGGGTGCCTACAATGAGCAGTTCTTC. Translated, it gives CASSPIRGAYNEQFF.

V usage is TRBV7-2 and J usage is TRBJ2-5; possible D gene TRBD2, 6 bases. Trimming removed 5 bases at V and 2 bases at J, with 18 bases between. CDR1 SGHTA and CDR2 FQGNSA come from the germline V gene. The CDR3 runs to 16 residues. CDR3 region: CASSQDGLSWQETQYF. The CDR3 DNA reads TGTGCCAGCAGCCAAGACGGACTATCCTGGCAAGAGACCCAGTACTTC.

The V call is TRBV2, the J call TRBJ1-6; no clear D. In germline, CDR1 is SNHLY, CDR2 FYNNEI. Trimming removed 8 bases at V and 6 bases at J, with 11 bases between. The CDR3 has 13 residues. CDR3 in DNA: TGTGCCAGCCTCCTGGCTGGTAATTCACCCCTCCACTTT. This encodes CASLLAGNSPLHF.

The chain couples TRBV7-8 to TRBJ2-5; 8 bases align to TRBD2. Losses at the gene ends were 8 bases for V and 1 base for J; bases not matched to a gene: 6. CDR3 length: 14 amino acids. CDR1 SGHVS and CDR2 FQNEAQ come from the germline V gene. In DNA form, the CDR3 reads TGTGCCAGCCGTCGCGGGGGGATCCAAGAGACCCAGTACTTC. Protein product: CASRRGGIQETQYF.

The chain carries TRBV2 and TRBJ2-3; 7 bases are shared with TRBD2. Trimming at V came to 6 bases and at J to 4 bases, leaving 4 bases not matched to a gene. CDR1 is SNHLY, CDR2 FYNNEI, per germline. This CDR3 has 13 residues. Here the CDR3 DNA reads TGTGCCAGCAGCGGGGGGAGGGCAGATACGCAGTATTTT. Translating it yields CASSGGRADTQYF. Combining the CDR3 with reference TRBV2 and TRBJ2-3 gives the whole variable domain EPEVTQTPSHQVTQMGQEVILRCVPISNHLYFYWYRQILGQKVEFLVSFYNNEISEKSEIFDDQFSVERPDGSNFTLKIRSTKLEDSAMYFCASSGGRADTQYFGPGTRLTVL.

The genes are TRBV28 and TRBJ1-1; D ambiguous. The CDR3 covers 14 residues. Germline CDR1 is MDHEN and CDR2 is SYDVKM. The V and J ends lost 4 bases and 0 bases respectively, with 9 bases between them. The CDR3 here is CASSSGALNTEAFF. In DNA form, the CDR3 reads TGTGCCAGCAGTTCAGGTGCCCTGAACACTGAAGCTTTCTTT.

This chain connects TRBV7-9 to TRBJ2-3; 7 bases agree with TRBD1. In germline, CDR1 is SEHNR, CDR2 FQNEAQ (reference sequence). This CDR3 contains 11 residues. The J segment lost 4 bases and the V segment lost 9 bases, leaving 1 base of the junction unmatched. In DNA, the CDR3 is TGTGCCAGAGGGGGCTCAGATACGCAGTATTTT. It yields the protein CARGGSDTQYF.

This clone was observed a handful of times. The V call is TRBV29-1, the J call TRBJ1-1, with D possibly matching TRBD1 (6 bases). The CDR3 sequence is 14 residues long. Germline V gene sequence: CDR1 SQVTM, CDR2 ANQGSEA. Trimming shortened V by 6 bases and J by 1 base, and 15 bases separated the two germline ends. CDR3 sequence: CSVDTGSSNTEAFF. For the CDR3, the DNA is TGCAGCGTCGATACAGGGTCCTCGAACACTGAAGCTTTCTTT.

The chain combines TRBV7-8 with TRBJ2-1; 14 nucleotides align to TRBD2. Germline loops: CDR1 SGHVS, CDR2 FQNEAQ. Unmatched junction bases numbered 16, after V lost 5 bases and J lost 7 bases. The CDR3 spans 19 residues. The CDR3 reads CASSVGLAGGFRFGNEQFF. CDR3 DNA sequence: TGTGCCAGCAGCGTCGGACTAGCGGGGGGCTTTAGATTTGGAAATGAGCAGTTCTTC. The full variable domain, with the rest looked up from reference TRBV7-8 and TRBJ2-1, is GAGVSQSPRYKVAKRGQDVALRCDPISGHVSLFWYQQALGQGPEFLTYFQNEAQLDKSGLPSDRFFAERPEGSVSTLKIQRTQQEDSAVYLCASSVGLAGGFRFGNEQFFGPGTRLTVL.

V usage is TRBV10-3 and J usage is TRBJ1-5; 7 positions match TRBD1. The CDR3 length is 14 residues. Germline assignment: CDR1 ENHRY and CDR2 SYGVKD. The V segment lost 4 bases and the J segment 3 bases; nucleotides outside the gene matches: 3. CDR3: CAISGQGNNQPQHF. DNA for the CDR3: TGTGCCATCAGTGGACAGGGTAACAATCAGCCCCAGCATTTT.

The chain carries TRBV18 and TRBJ2-7; D may be TRBD1 (5 bases). V shed 6 bases and J shed 3 bases, with 12 bases lying between them. This CDR3 spans 13 amino acids. Looked up from germline, CDR1 is KGHSH and CDR2 is LQKENI. The CDR3 nucleotides read TGTGCCAGCTCCTCAGGGTCAGGCTACGAGCAGTACTTC. It specifies CASSSGSGYEQYF.

The rearrangement joins TRBV7-6 to TRBJ2-1, with D unclear. Germline values: CDR1 SGHVS, CDR2 FNYEAQ. CDR3 size: 14 residues. Trimming cost V 1 base and J 10 bases, with 14 bases left between them. CDR3 amino acids: CASSLGPHGGEQFF. The CDR3 coding sequence is TGTGCCAGCAGCTTAGGTCCCCACGGCGGAGAGCAGTTCTTC.

This sequence joins TRBV6-6 and TRBJ1-3, with no clear D. Germline CDR1 reads MNHNY; CDR2 reads SVGAGI (reference sequence). The CDR3 sequence is 15 residues long. V lost 0 bases and J 0 bases, leaving 6 bases between the germline ends. The CDR3 nucleotides are TGTGCCAGCAGTTACTCGGGCCACTCTGGAAACACCATATATTTT. Protein product: CASSYSGHSGNTIYF.

The CDR3: CASSSSREGSTDTQYF. The CDR3 region has the DNA TGTGCCAGCAGTAGCTCTAGAGAGGGTTCCACAGATACGCAGTATTTT. The rearrangement links TRBV25-1 to TRBJ2-3; the D gene is possibly TRBD2 (5 bases). This CDR3 has 16 residues. Germline CDR1 reads MGHDK; CDR2 reads SYGVNS. V dropped 5 bases and J dropped 2 bases, with 17 bases sitting between them.

The genes are TRBV18 and TRBJ2-3; maybe TRBD1 (6 bases). This CDR3 is built from 15 residues. Germline V gene lookup returns CDR1 KGHSH and CDR2 LQKENI. Trimming removed 3 bases at V and 4 bases at J, with 14 bases between. In nucleotides, the CDR3 is TGTGCCAGCTCACCTTCGGGTGGGGGCGCAGATACGCAGTATTTT. Translated: CASSPSGGGADTQYF.

The gene calls are TRBV4-2 and TRBJ1-2; D is unresolved. Germline V gene sequence: CDR1 LGHNA, CDR2 YNFKEQ. The V end was cut by 1 base, the J end by 2 bases, with 8 bases between. The CDR3 is 14 amino acids. This chain's CDR3 is CASSQVSGNYGYTF. The CDR3 DNA reads as TGTGCCAGCAGCCAAGTTTCGGGGAACTATGGCTACACCTTC.

The V and J genes are TRBV29-1 and TRBJ2-5, with 9 bases matching TRBD1. The assigned J gene may be wrong: the sequence end matches TRBJ2-7 better. Looked up from germline, CDR1 is SQVTM and CDR2 is ANQGSEA. The CDR3 has 14 residues. CDR3 DNA sequence: TGCAGCGTGTCGGGACAGGGATTATTCGGCGAGCAGTACTTC. Translated, it gives CSVSGQGLFGEQYF.

The rearrangement uses TRBV15 and TRBJ1-2, with TRBD1 matching over 7 bases. V gave up 4 bases and J gave up 4 bases; unmatched junction bases: 9. Per germline, CDR1 LNHNV and CDR2 YYDKDF (reference sequence). The CDR3 covers 15 residues. The CDR3 here is CATSTAGGGGYGYTF. The CDR3 DNA sequence: TGTGCCACCAGCACGGCGGGAGGGGGCGGCTATGGCTACACCTTC.

The chain links TRBV6-1 to TRBJ1-2; TRBD1 aligns across 9 bases. V lost 0 bases and J lost 6; bases outside the gene matches: 2. The CDR3 has 14 amino acids. Germline V gene data show CDR1 as MNHNS and CDR2 as SASEGT. In nucleotides, the CDR3 is TGTGCCAGCAGTGAAGCCTGGACAGGGGATGGCTACACCTTC. Protein product: CASSEAWTGDGYTF.

This sequence joins TRBV6-5 and TRBJ1-5; 7 bases line up with TRBD1. This CDR3 has 14 amino acids. V lost 7 bases, J lost 6 bases, and 9 bases stayed unmatched. From germline, CDR1 is MNHEY and CDR2 SVGAGI. CDR3 sequence (DNA): TGTGCCAGCACCCCTAGACAGGGCGGTCAGCCCCAGCATTTT. Translation gives CASTPRQGGQPQHF.

As for this clone: Germline and junction disagree at one end, which may indicate a read error. This rearrangement joins TRBV7-2 to TRBJ2-3, with 12 bases identical to TRBD2. There are 16 residues in the CDR3. From germline, CDR1 is SGHTA and CDR2 FQGNSA. The CDR3 region has the DNA TGTGCCAGCAGCACCCGGGGACTAGCGGGCAGTGATACGCGGTATTTT. Translated, it gives CASSTRGLAGSDTRYF.

The genes are TRBV18 and TRBJ2-2; 7 bases match TRBD1. J lost 1 base, V lost 3 bases, and 2 bases had no gene match. Germline CDR1 reads KGHSH; CDR2 reads LQKENI. This CDR3 contains 15 residues. Here the CDR3 reads CASSPGTVNTGELFF. The CDR3 region has the DNA TGTGCCAGCTCACCTGGGACAGTGAACACCGGGGAGCTGTTTTTT.

The chain links TRBV6-1 to TRBJ1-1; possibly TRBD1 for D (5 bases). Deletions cut 1 base from V and 4 bases from J, with 13 bases between. The CDR3 has 15 amino acids. Germline V gene lookup returns CDR1 MNHNS and CDR2 SASEGT. In nucleotides, the CDR3 is TGTGCCAGCAGTGAAGATCACCAGGGTTTCACTGAAGCTTTCTTT. This sequence encodes CASSEDHQGFTEAFF.

This sequence joins TRBV25-1 and TRBJ2-1; 9 positions agree with TRBD2. Trimming at V came to 1 base and at J to 6 bases, leaving 7 bases not matched to a gene. This CDR3 is built from 16 residues. The germline V gene has CDR1 MGHDK and CDR2 SYGVNS. The CDR3 sequence is CASSESGGGGVNEQFF. CDR3 coding DNA: TGTGCCAGCAGTGAATCGGGCGGGGGGGGTGTCAATGAGCAGTTCTTC. The entire variable domain, with the rest obtained from reference TRBV25-1 and TRBJ2-1, is as follows: EADIYQTPRYLVIGTGKKITLECSQTMGHDKMYWYQQDPGMELHLIHYSYGVNSTEKGDLSSESTVSRIRTEHFPLTLESARPSHTSQYLCASSESGGGGVNEQFFGPGTRLTVL.